These T cell receptor beta chains were read from a single sample in a study. Sequencing was performed with immunoSEQ multiplex PCR; in TCRdb, only in-frame clones are kept and a portion is missing. The table has under 65,000 clones, 85% to 95% seen once. The sequenced sample was PBMCs. The receptors originated from a man aged 35 to 55 with rheumatoid arthritis. Each CDR3 is given with its conserved first and last residue. D genes are given only for firm matches. For some rows the clone size is stated as once, few or many, or as a class when expanded; others skip it.

>15|TRBD2|NA|TRBJ2-3|TRBV7-3
TGTGCCAGCAGCTCGGGACTAGCGAGGGCAGATACGCAGTATTTT
CASSSGLARADTQYF
>15|TRBD2|NA|TRBJ2-3|TRBV5-1
TGCGCCAGCAGCTTACTAGCGGGAAGCACAGATACGCAGTATTTT
CASSLLAGSTDTQYF
>11|NA|NA|TRBJ2-3|TRBV12-3/TRBV12-4
TGTGCCAGCAGTCTAGGTTTGCCGCAGTATTTT
CASSLGLPQYF
>16|NA|NA|TRBJ2-5|TRBV30
TGTGCCTGGAGTGTAATTTCCGGCGGGCTCCAAGAGACCCAGTACTTC
CAWSVISGGLQETQYF
>14|NA|NA|TRBJ2-5|TRBV10-3
TGTGCCATCAGTGAGCCGGACGGACTTCGGACCCAGTACTTC
CAISEPDGLRTQYF
>19|TRBD1|NA|TRBJ2-6|TRBV27
TGTGCCAGCAGACACCGATCCGGGACAGTTAGTTCTGGGGCCAACGTCCTGACTTTC
CASRHRSGTVSSGANVLTF
>14|NA|NA|TRBJ1-2|TRBV5-1
TGCGCCAGCAGCTTTACACAGGGTCCTTCGGGCTACACCTTC
CASSFTQGPSGYTF
>14|NA|NA|TRBJ2-2|TRBV6-4
TGTGCCAGCAGCCCCGGGGTCGAACCCGGGGAGCTGTTTTTT
CASSPGVEPGELFF
>14|NA|NA|TRBJ1-1|TRBV9
TGTGCCAGCAGCGCCCAGGGGCAGAGAACTGAAGCTTTCTTT
CASSAQGQRTEAFF
>13|NA|NA|TRBJ1-6|TRBV6-5
TGTGCCAGCGGAGTAGCCTTAGGATCACCCCTCCACTTT
CASGVALGSPLHF
>16|TRBD1|NA|TRBJ2-2|TRBV7-3
TGTGCCAGCAGCGAACTAGACAGGGGGAACACCGGGGAGCTGTTTTTT
CASSELDRGNTGELFF
>15|NA|NA|TRBJ1-4|TRBV28
TGTGCCAGCAGTCCCCTGGCAGGGATAGGTGAAAAACTGTTTTTT
CASSPLAGIGEKLFF
>16|TRBD2|once|TRBJ2-7|TRBV28
TGTGCCAGCAGTTTAGCGAGGGAGCGGGGATTCTACGAGCAGTACTTC
CASSLARERGFYEQYF
>12|NA|NA|TRBJ2-7|TRBV3-1/TRBV3-2
TGTGCCAGCAGCCGGGTCCCGGGGGAGCAGTACTTC
CASSRVPGEQYF
>15|TRBD2|NA|TRBJ2-1|TRBV13
TGTGCCAGCAGCGGACGGGGGGGCCTCTACAATGAGCAGTTCTTC
CASSGRGGLYNEQFF
>14|NA|NA|TRBJ2-7|TRBV6-1
TGTGCCAGCAGTGAAGCTAACAGCCCCTACGAGCAGTACTTC
CASSEANSPYEQYF
>14|TRBD2|NA|TRBJ2-1|TRBV18
TGTGCCAGCTCACCGCCGGGACTAGCAAATGAGCAGTTCTTC
CASSPPGLANEQFF
>15|NA|once|TRBJ1-2|TRBV6-4
TGTGCCAGCAGTGACTCCCGGCAGGGCCACTATGGCTACACCTTC
CASSDSRQGHYGYTF
>15|NA|NA|TRBJ1-3|TRBV27
TGTGCCAGCAGAGACAGGATATTCTCTGGAAACACCATATATTTT
CASRDRIFSGNTIYF
>14|NA|NA|TRBJ2-2|TRBV30
TGTGCCTGGAGTGTAATGAGCAGTACCGGGGAGCTGTTTTTT
CAWSVMSSTGELFF
>15|NA|NA|TRBJ1-2|TRBV28
TGTGCCAGCAGTTTAACCCCCGCAGGAACCTATGGCTACACCTTC
CASSLTPAGTYGYTF
>15|TRBD2|once|TRBJ2-1|TRBV28
TGTGCCAGCAGTCTCGGGACTAGCAGGTACAATGAGCAGTTCTTC
CASSLGTSRYNEQFF
>15|NA|NA|TRBJ1-5|TRBV28
TGTGCCAGCAGTTGGCGGGGGGCAAGCAATCAGCCCCAGCATTTT
CASSWRGASNQPQHF
>15|TRBD2|NA|TRBJ2-3|TRBV24-1
TGTGCCACCGCGGGGGCTAGCGGGAGAGCAGATACGCAGTATTTT
CATAGASGRADTQYF
>14|TRBD1|once|TRBJ2-7|TRBV19
TGTGCCAGTAGTATGACAGGGGCGACCTACGAGCAGTACTTC
CASSMTGATYEQYF
>14|TRBD1|NA|TRBJ2-7|TRBV5-4
TGTGCCAGCAGCCCTCGGACAGGGGGCGTCGAGCAGTACTTC
CASSPRTGGVEQYF
>16|NA|NA|TRBJ2-1|TRBV9
TGTGCCAGCAGCACAAGGGGGGGAAGCTCCTACAATGAGCAGTTCTTC
CASSTRGGSSYNEQFF
>16|TRBD1|NA|TRBJ1-5|TRBV19
TGTGCCAGTACCGGGACAGGAGCTTATAGCAATCAGCCCCAGCATTTT
CASTGTGAYSNQPQHF
>14|NA|once|TRBJ2-2|TRBV18
TGTGCCAGCTCACCAGACGGGAACACCGGGGAGCTGTTTTTT
CASSPDGNTGELFF
>13|NA|NA|TRBJ1-1|TRBV19
TGTGCCAGTAGTGCCCACTCTGCCACTGAAGCTTTCTTT
CASSAHSATEAFF
>14|NA|NA|TRBJ1-4|TRBV6-5
TGTGCCAGCAGTTACGGGGACAAAGGTGAAAAACTGTTTTTT
CASSYGDKGEKLFF
>14|TRBD1|NA|TRBJ1-2|TRBV5-4
TGTGCCAGCAGCTTGTCTAGGGGGCTACAGGGCTACACCTTC
CASSLSRGLQGYTF
>14|TRBD1|NA|TRBJ1-6|TRBV2
TGTGCCAGCAGTTTGACAGGGCAAAATTCACCCCTCCACTTT
CASSLTGQNSPLHF